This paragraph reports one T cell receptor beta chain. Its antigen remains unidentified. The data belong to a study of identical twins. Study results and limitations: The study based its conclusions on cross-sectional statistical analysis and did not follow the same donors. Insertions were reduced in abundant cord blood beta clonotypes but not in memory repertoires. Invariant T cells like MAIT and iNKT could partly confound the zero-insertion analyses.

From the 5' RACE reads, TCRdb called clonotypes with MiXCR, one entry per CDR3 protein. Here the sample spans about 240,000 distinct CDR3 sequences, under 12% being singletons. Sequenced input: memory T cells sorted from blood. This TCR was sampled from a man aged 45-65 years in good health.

This CDR3 is CAMKGGLEANYGYTF. In DNA form, the CDR3 reads TGTGCCATGAAGGGGGGACTTGAAGCTAACTATGGCTACACCTTC. The chain has TRBV10-3 and TRBJ1-2; tentatively, D is TRBD1 (6 bases). The CDR3 is 15 residues long. Germline V gives CDR1 ENHRY, CDR2 SYGVKD. V lost 9 bases, J lost 0 bases, and 17 bases lay in between.